The 21 T cell receptor beta chains below come from one sample, sequenced in a study of cytomegalovirus exposure and HLA in healthy donors. Assay: immunoSEQ multiplex PCR; the TCRdb copy retains only in-frame clones and omits some. The sample lists approximately 230,000 clones, more than 75% occurring once. Sequencing was carried out using PBMCs. These receptors were taken from a man aged 18 to 30 in good health and CMV-seropositive.

This rearrangement joins TRBV2 to TRBJ2-2; TRBD2 might be the D (5 bases). This CDR3 has 16 amino acids. Germline CDR1 reads SNHLY; CDR2 reads FYNNEI. The ends were cut back, 4 bases at V and 4 bases at J, with 16 bases in the middle. The CDR3 spells CASSGGPPPGTGELFF. DNA for the CDR3: TGTGCCAGCAGTGGAGGGCCCCCGCCAGGCACCGGGGAGCTGTTTTTT.

CDR3 loop: CASGPAYEQYF. As DNA, the CDR3 is TGTGCCTCCGGGCCCGCCTACGAGCAGTACTTC. The gene calls are TRBV30 and TRBJ2-7; D is ambiguous. Trimming left V 7 bases short and J 2 bases short, with 9 bases between. Germline CDR1 is GTSNPN and CDR2 is SVGIG (reference sequence). The CDR3 is 11 amino acids.

The chain combines TRBV10-3 with TRBJ1-5; weak D call: TRBD1 (5 bases). CDR3 length equals 14 residues. Trimming cost V 3 bases and J 4 bases, with 10 bases left between them. Germline CDR1 reads ENHRY; CDR2 reads SYGVKD. In nucleotides, the CDR3 is TGTGCCATCAGTGAACGTGACAGAAATCAGCCCCAGCATTTT. Translating gives CAISERDRNQPQHF.

A single count supports this clone. The V gene is TRBV19, the J gene TRBJ2-7, with 8 bases identical to TRBD2. Germline lookup yields CDR1 LNHDA and CDR2 SQIVND (reference sequence). The junction had 4 bases not matched to a gene; V was cut back by 4 bases and J by 5 bases. The CDR3 has 13 amino acids. The DNA of the CDR3 is TGTGCCAGTAGTACCGGACTAGCCGACGAGCAGTACTTC. Encoded protein: CASSTGLADEQYF.

The chain has TRBV21-1 and TRBJ2-1; the table assigns TRBD2, which was not confirmed against the DNA. TRBV21-1 is a pseudogene locus. The CDR3 has 16 residues. CDR3 nucleotide sequence: TGTGCCAGCAGCTGGGGCGGGACTGTCTTAGTCAATGAGCAGTTCTTC. It specifies CASSWGGTVLVNEQFF.

The V and J genes are TRBV6-1 and TRBJ1-4; no firm D call. The germline V gene encodes CDR1 MNHNS and CDR2 SASEGT. This CDR3 comprises 15 residues. V was clipped by 5 bases and J by 3 bases, with 13 bases between them. CDR3 protein: CASSPAGFPNEKLFF. CDR3 in DNA: TGTGCCAGCAGTCCCGCGGGGTTTCCTAATGAAAAACTGTTTTTT.

The chain recombines TRBV5-1 with TRBJ2-7, with 8 nucleotides matching TRBD1. V lost 7 bases, J lost 5 bases, and 11 bases stayed unmatched. This CDR3 comprises 14 residues. CDR1 SGHRS and CDR2 YFSETQ come from the germline V gene. CDR3 region: CASRRRTGLDEQYF. DNA of the CDR3: TGCGCCAGCCGACGTAGGACAGGGCTCGACGAGCAGTACTTC. The full variable domain, with the rest looked up from reference TRBV5-1 and TRBJ2-7, is KAGVTQTPRYLIKTRGQQVTLSCSPISGHRSVSWYQQTPGQGLQFLFEYFSETQRNKGNFPGRFSGRQFSNSRSEMNVSTLELGDSALYLCASRRRTGLDEQYFGPGTRLTVT.

The chain links TRBV14 to TRBJ1-3; TRBD1 might be the D (5 bases). In germline, CDR1 is SGHDN, CDR2 FVKESK. Trimming removed 0 bases at V and 3 bases at J, with 15 bases between. The CDR3 length is 17 residues. The CDR3 is CASSQDLPGLGGNTIYF. The CDR3 region has the DNA TGTGCCAGCAGCCAAGATCTTCCGGGACTAGGTGGAAACACCATATATTTT.

J is TRBJ1-5 and V is TRBV4-2; D is unresolved. Trimming pared 0 bases from V and 6 bases from J, leaving 6 bases between. CDR3 length: 13 amino acids. Per the germline V gene, CDR1 is LGHNA and CDR2 is YNFKEQ. The CDR3 nucleotides are TGTGCCAGCAGCCAAGAGAGACTTCAGCCCCAGCATTTT. It translates to CASSQERLQPQHF.

The table lists this clone with a count of one. V and J are TRBV5-1 and TRBJ2-5; D is perhaps TRBD1 (6 bases). CDR1 and CDR2 (germline): SGHRS, YFSETQ. The germline V and J ends were trimmed by 4 bases and 4 bases, with 23 bases remaining between them. The CDR3 is made up of 17 amino acids. The CDR3 region is CASSTDPGQTQGETQYF. The CDR3 DNA is TGCGCCAGCAGCACTGACCCGGGACAAACCCAGGGAGAGACCCAGTACTTC.

The chain combines TRBV27 with TRBJ1-2, with unresolved D. The V and J ends lost 0 bases and 1 base respectively, with 6 bases between them. The CDR3 length is 14 residues. Germline CDR1 and CDR2: MNHEY and SMNVEV (reference sequence). Here the CDR3 DNA reads TGTGCCAGCAGTTTATCGGCACTTAACTATGGCTACACCTTC. Protein: CASSLSALNYGYTF.

This CDR3 is CASSLGRREETQYF. In nucleotides, the CDR3 is TGCGCCAGCAGCCTAGGACGACGAGAGGAGACCCAGTACTTC. The chain has TRBV5-1 and TRBJ2-5; D ambiguous. V was trimmed by 4 bases and J by 5 bases, leaving 15 bases between them. The CDR3 covers 14 residues. Germline V gives CDR1 SGHRS, CDR2 YFSETQ.

This clone was found once. V usage is TRBV5-1 and J usage is TRBJ2-7; D gene unclear. Germline CDR1 is SGHRS and CDR2 is YFSETQ. The CDR3 is 12 residues long. With 1 base removed from V and 7 bases from J, the gap between germline ends came to 9 bases. The DNA of the CDR3 is TGCGCCAGCAGCTTGCCGCCCCGAGAGCAGTACTTC. Translation: CASSLPPREQYF.

The chain links TRBV12-5 to TRBJ2-7; 13 nucleotides match TRBD2. Per the germline V gene, CDR1 is LGHNT and CDR2 is FRNRAP. This CDR3 spans 19 amino acids. The V segment lost 0 bases and the J segment 4 bases; nucleotides outside the gene matches: 12. The CDR3 DNA sequence: TGTGCTAGTGGTTTGGTACTGGGACAGCCGGGACTAGCGGGATACGAGCAGTACTTC. It yields the protein CASGLVLGQPGLAGYEQYF.

The V gene is TRBV10-3, the J gene TRBJ2-4; 9 bases match TRBD2. The V segment lost 0 bases and the J segment 6 bases; nucleotides outside the gene matches: 9. Germline CDR1 ENHRY, CDR2 SYGVKD. The CDR3 runs to 17 residues. CDR3 coding DNA: TGTGCCATCAGTGAGTCGGGTGGGCTAGCGGGGATAAACATTCAGTACTTC. Protein sequence: CAISESGGLAGINIQYF.

The chain employs TRBV11-2 and TRBJ2-7; perhaps TRBD2 as D (7 bases). This CDR3 has 18 residues. The ends were cut back, 0 bases at V and 4 bases at J, with 22 bases in the middle. Germline CDR1 is SGHAT and CDR2 is FQNNGV. The CDR3 protein is CASSLETPSRGGLYEQYF. The DNA for the CDR3 is TGTGCCAGCAGCTTAGAAACCCCCAGTAGGGGGGGGTTATACGAGCAGTACTTC.

The V gene is TRBV28, the J gene TRBJ2-1, with 7 bases aligning to TRBD2. The CDR3 is made up of 12 amino acids. V lost 3 bases and J lost 10; bases outside the gene matches: 3. Per the germline V gene, CDR1 is MDHEN and CDR2 is SYDVKM. DNA of the CDR3: TGTGCCAGCAGTTTGTTGGGACTAGAGCAGTTCTTC. It encodes CASSLLGLEQFF.

This sequence joins TRBV5-4 and TRBJ2-2; TRBD2 aligns across 15 bases. The CDR3 contains 17 residues. The V gene end was trimmed by 4 bases and the J gene end by 3 bases; junction bases not matched to a gene: 4. The germline CDR1 and CDR2 sequences are SGHNT and YYREEE (reference sequence). The CDR3 is CASSPGLAGGHTGELFF. CDR3 in DNA: TGTGCCAGCAGCCCGGGACTAGCGGGAGGTCACACCGGGGAGCTGTTTTTT. The full variable domain, with the rest looked up from reference TRBV5-4 and TRBJ2-2, is ETGVTQSPTHLIKTRGQQVTLRCSSQSGHNTVSWYQQALGQGPQFIFQYYREEENGRGNFPPRFSGLQFPNYSSELNVNALELDDSALYLCASSPGLAGGHTGELFFGEGSRLTVL.

V usage is TRBV5-1 and J usage is TRBJ1-5; no clear D gene. Trimming removed 4 bases from V and 0 bases from J, with 14 bases in between. This CDR3 has 16 amino acids. The germline CDR1 and CDR2 sequences are SGHRS and YFSETQ. The CDR3 is CASSPEGPNSNQPQHF. Written as DNA, the CDR3 is TGCGCCAGCAGCCCCGAGGGCCCCAATAGCAATCAGCCCCAGCATTTT. Full variable domain (missing parts from reference TRBV5-1 and TRBJ1-5): KAGVTQTPRYLIKTRGQQVTLSCSPISGHRSVSWYQQTPGQGLQFLFEYFSETQRNKGNFPGRFSGRQFSNSRSEMNVSTLELGDSALYLCASSPEGPNSNQPQHFGDGTRLSIL.

The chain couples TRBV7-6 to TRBJ1-1; D is possibly TRBD1 (5 bases). The CDR3 contains 13 residues. The V gene lost 0 bases and the J gene lost 3 bases, with 5 bases spanning the gap. Germline V lookup: CDR1 SGHVS, CDR2 FNYEAQ. The CDR3 spells CASSLAGDTEAFF. The CDR3 DNA reads as TGTGCCAGCAGCTTAGCAGGGGACACTGAAGCTTTCTTT. The full variable domain, its missing parts supplied by reference TRBV7-6 and TRBJ1-1, is GAGVSQSPRYKVTKRGQDVALRCDPISGHVSLYWYRQALGQGPEFLTYFNYEAQQDKSGLPNDRFSAERPEGSISTLTIQRTEQRDSAMYRCASSLAGDTEAFFGQGTRLTVV.

This clone has only a few counts. The chain joins TRBV5-1 to TRBJ1-2; D is ambiguous. The CDR3 totals 15 residues. V lost 0 bases and J 5 bases, leaving 14 bases between the germline ends. CDR1 is SGHRS and CDR2 is YFSETQ in the germline V gene. The CDR3 loop is CASSLADLKGYGYTF. DNA for the CDR3: TGCGCCAGCAGCTTGGCGGACTTGAAGGGATATGGCTACACCTTC.